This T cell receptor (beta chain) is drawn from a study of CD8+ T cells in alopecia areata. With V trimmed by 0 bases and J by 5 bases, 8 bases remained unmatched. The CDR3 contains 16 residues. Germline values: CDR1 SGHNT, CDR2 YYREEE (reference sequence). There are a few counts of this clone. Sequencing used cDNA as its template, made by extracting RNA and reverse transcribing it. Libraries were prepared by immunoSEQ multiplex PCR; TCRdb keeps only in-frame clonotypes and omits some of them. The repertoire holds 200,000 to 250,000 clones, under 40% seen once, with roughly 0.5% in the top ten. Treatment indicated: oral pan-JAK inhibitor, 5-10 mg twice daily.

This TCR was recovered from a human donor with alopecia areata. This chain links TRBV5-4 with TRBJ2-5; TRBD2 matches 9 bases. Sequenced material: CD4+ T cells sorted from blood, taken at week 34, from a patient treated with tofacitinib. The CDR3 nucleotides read TGTGCCAGCAGCTTGGCTGGCGGGGGGGCCGGGGAGACCCAGTACTTC. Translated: CASSLAGGGAGETQYF.